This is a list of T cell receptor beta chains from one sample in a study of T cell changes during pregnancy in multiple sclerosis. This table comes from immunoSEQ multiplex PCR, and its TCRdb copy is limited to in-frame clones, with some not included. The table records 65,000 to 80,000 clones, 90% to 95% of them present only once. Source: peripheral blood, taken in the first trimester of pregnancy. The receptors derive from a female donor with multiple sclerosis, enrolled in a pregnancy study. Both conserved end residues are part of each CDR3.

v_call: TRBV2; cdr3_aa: CASSLGLNQPQHF
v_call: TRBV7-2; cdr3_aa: CASSAEGASLTEAFF
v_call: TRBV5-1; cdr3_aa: CASSLLGTGQETQYF
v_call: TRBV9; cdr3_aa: CASSVDLTGVGFGYTF
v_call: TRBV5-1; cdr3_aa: CASSAGPARQPQHF
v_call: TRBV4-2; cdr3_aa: CASSLTGVQYF
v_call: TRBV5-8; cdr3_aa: CASSIGQGITQETQYF
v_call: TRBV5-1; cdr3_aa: CASSLGTGYGYTF
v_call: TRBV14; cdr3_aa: CASSHPSGSPLPQYF
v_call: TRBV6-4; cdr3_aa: CASSDRDRGTDTQYF
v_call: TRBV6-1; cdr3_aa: CASSGGTPYEQYF
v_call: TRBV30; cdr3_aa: CAWSLAGGEQYF
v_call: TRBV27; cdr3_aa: CASSLRGRSGANVLTF
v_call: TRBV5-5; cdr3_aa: CASSLRRGNTEAFF